The 10 T cell receptor beta chains reported below all come from one sample, sequenced in a study of blood T cell repertoires in COVID-19. Only in-frame clones appear in the TCRdb table, and some are missing; sequencing was by immunoSEQ multiplex PCR. The sample yields approximately 160,000 clones, 65% to 90% seen once. Sequencing was done on a sample of peripheral blood. These receptors all come from a woman aged 50 to 60 in a cohort sampled during active or convalescent COVID-19.

V usage is TRBV3-1 (or the pseudogene TRBV3-2) and J usage is TRBJ2-2, with 7 bases fitting TRBD2. Germline V lookup: CDR1 LGHDT, CDR2 YNNKEL (reference sequence). The V segment lost 0 bases and the J segment 6 bases; nucleotides outside the gene matches: 1. The CDR3 runs to 14 residues. The CDR3 nucleotides are TGTGCCAGCAGCCAAGAGGGGGGGGCCGGGGAGCTGTTTTTT. Translating gives CASSQEGGAGELFF.

The chain joins TRBV19 to TRBJ1-2; 7 bases fit TRBD1. CDR1 is LNHDA, CDR2 SQIVND, per germline (reference sequence). J lost 4 bases, V lost 5 bases, and 10 bases had no gene match. The CDR3 has 15 residues. The CDR3 coding sequence is TGTGCCAGTAGTGTCCTGGGACAGCAATTCTATGGCTACACCTTC. Amino acids: CASSVLGQQFYGYTF.

V gene TRBV19 combines with J gene TRBJ1-5; 7 positions match TRBD1. CDR3 size: 15 residues. V trimming: 6 bases; J trimming: 4 bases; junction bases outside the gene matches: 9. Germline V gene lookup returns CDR1 LNHDA and CDR2 SQIVND (reference sequence). The CDR3 DNA reads TGTGCCAGTAGGAAAACAGGGGTTTTGAATCAGCCCCAGCATTTT. The encoded protein is CASRKTGVLNQPQHF.

The rearrangement uses TRBV4-1 and TRBJ1-1, with TRBD1 identical over 7 bases. The CDR3 has 15 residues. Germline assignment: CDR1 MGHRA and CDR2 YSYEKL. The J segment lost 1 base and the V segment lost 1 base, leaving 3 bases of the junction unmatched. CDR3 protein: CASSQAAGGNTEAFF. The CDR3 DNA sequence: TGCGCCAGCAGCCAAGCGGCAGGGGGGAACACTGAAGCTTTCTTT.

The genes are TRBV24-1 and TRBJ2-3; TRBD1 might be the D (6 bases). Trimming shortened V by 3 bases and J by 0 bases, and 12 bases separated the two germline ends. CDR3 length equals 16 residues. CDR1 and CDR2 from the germline V gene are KGHDR and SFDVKD. The CDR3 protein is CATSDPGGHSTDTQYF. The CDR3 nucleotides read TGTGCCACCAGTGATCCTGGGGGCCATAGCACAGATACGCAGTATTTT.

V and J are TRBV10-3 and TRBJ2-1, with 14 bases aligning to TRBD2. The CDR3 has 21 residues. J was trimmed by 9 bases and V by 6 bases; bases with no gene match: 25. The germline V gene has CDR1 ENHRY and CDR2 SYGVKD. The CDR3 spells CAIRYQLRLSPTSGGAGEQFF. CDR3 DNA sequence: TGTGCCATCAGGTATCAACTAAGACTATCCCCGACTAGCGGGGGGGCAGGTGAGCAGTTCTTC.

The chain has TRBV27 and TRBJ2-7; D uncertain. CDR3 size: 14 residues. V was shortened by 0 bases and J by 3 bases, with 9 bases between the two germline ends. In germline, CDR1 is MNHEY, CDR2 SMNVEV (reference sequence). The CDR3 sequence: CASSLSTHSYEQYF. The CDR3 nucleotides are TGTGCCAGCAGTTTATCGACCCACAGCTACGAGCAGTACTTC.

The rearrangement links TRBV7-8 to TRBJ1-6; the D gene is possibly TRBD1 (6 bases). Trimming left V 5 bases short and J 10 bases short, with 27 bases between. Germline loops: CDR1 SGHVS, CDR2 FQNEAQ. CDR3 size: 18 residues. The CDR3 bases are TGTGCCAGCAGCCCCTCTAACGGACAGCTTGAGGAAGGGTCACCCCTCCACTTT. Translated: CASSPSNGQLEEGSPLHF.

CDR3 in DNA: TGCGCCAGCAGCTTGGGGACAGGGCGGGCAGATACGCAGTATTTT. This encodes CASSLGTGRADTQYF. The chain recombines TRBV5-1 with TRBJ2-3, with 8 bases lining up with TRBD1. Germline V lookup: CDR1 SGHRS, CDR2 YFSETQ. V dropped 0 bases and J dropped 4; count of bases not matched to a gene: 4. This CDR3 has 15 amino acids.

This clone was recorded once. The rearrangement uses TRBV11-2 and TRBJ1-6; no reliable D call. Germline CDR1 is SGHAT and CDR2 is FQNNGV. CDR3 size: 14 residues. V was clipped by 2 bases and J by 8 bases, with 10 bases between them. CDR3 sequence: CASSLSPGDSPLHF. The CDR3, as DNA: TGTGCCAGCAGCTTATCACCCGGGGATTCACCCCTCCACTTT.